This T cell receptor (beta chain) was sequenced for a study of blood T cell repertoires in COVID-19. The CDR3 runs to 16 residues. V gave up 5 bases and J gave up 0 bases, with 14 bases separating them. Per the germline V gene, CDR1 is SNHLY and CDR2 is FYNNEI. In the authors' workflow: Nucleated cell counts were estimated from reference gene primer amplification. Clones were sequenced by immunoSEQ multiplex PCR, and TCRdb holds only the in-frame ones, with some missing. D and trimming were read from the DNA, whereas the V and J calls and clone size are those reported in that table. The sample lists under 250,000 clones; approximately 84% were seen once.

The chain recombines TRBV2 with TRBJ1-3; TRBD1 is a possible D gene (6 bases). Input material: peripheral blood. The receptor's source is a woman between 50 and 59 years old with active or convalescent COVID-19. The CDR3, as DNA: TGTGCCAGCAGTTCAGGGGCCGTTCTCTCTGGAAACACCATATATTTT. Amino acid sequence: CASSSGAVLSGNTIYF.